Listed below are T cell receptor beta chains from one sample, sequenced in a study of T cells in localized non-small cell lung cancer. The protocol was immunoSEQ multiplex PCR, while the TCRdb copy is restricted to in-frame clones and leaves out a portion. The sample has roughly 21,000 clones, roughly 87% seen once. The sequences come from peripheral blood mononuclear cells, collected before any cancer treatment. These receptors all come from a male donor at least 60 years old with stage II lung adenocarcinoma. The CDR3 runs from the conserved cysteine through the conserved F or W.

J	V	CDR3
TRBJ2-1	TRBV9	CASSEASGRATGSREQFF
TRBJ1-3	TRBV5-6	CASSSYSAGNTIYF
TRBJ2-7	TRBV19	CASKASGLPYEQYF
TRBJ2-3	TRBV18	CASSPPVRAPDTQYF
TRBJ2-1	TRBV14	CASSQVAAYNEQFF
TRBJ1-2	TRBV5-4	CASSLEQGYYGYTF
TRBJ2-7	TRBV27	CASSLFPSGVYEQYF
TRBJ2-3	TRBV4-1	CASSQQGAWTDTQYF
TRBJ2-3	TRBV19	CASSLSYTDTQYF
TRBJ2-2	TRBV7-9	CASSLAGGPRTGELFF
TRBJ2-3	TRBV7-6	CASSPQPGLAYGTQYF
TRBJ1-5	TRBV7-9	CASSNRDGYQPQHF
TRBJ1-5	TRBV28	CASSLPIPGDFSKQPQHF
TRBJ1-1	TRBV5-1	CASSLEVHGRALQAFF
TRBJ1-6	TRBV14	CASSQDYSRSPLHF
TRBJ2-6	TRBV28	CASSGFSELSGANVLTF
TRBJ2-1	TRBV5-1	CASTQTSESLNEQFF
TRBJ2-1	TRBV1	CTSSPRQGFDNEQFF
TRBJ2-1	TRBV28	CASSSQGLVQFF
TRBJ2-1	TRBV15	CATSSMAGSYNEQFF
TRBJ2-5	TRBV7-2	CASSLGLSREGWETQYF
TRBJ2-3	TRBV7-6	CASSPGASGREDTQYF
TRBJ2-3	TRBV2	CASSENRGSDTQYF
TRBJ2-2	TRBV5-1	CASKSLAHFGELFF
TRBJ2-5	TRBV18	CASQFQGDQETQYF
TRBJ2-2	TRBV6-5	CASRREKTGELFF
TRBJ2-3	TRBV10-3	CAISAVTPSGATDTQYF
TRBJ2-5	TRBV19	CASSPGTSGRGETQYF
TRBJ2-7	TRBV27	CASSSTATSSYEQYF
TRBJ1-5	TRBV19	CASSLTGGGPTPQHF
TRBJ2-1	TRBV9	CARGTGTSGSYNEQFF
TRBJ2-4	TRBV6-5	CASSYLSVTKNIQYF
TRBJ2-5	TRBV2	CASSYNRGETQYF
TRBJ1-1	TRBV11-1	CASSPHDRPNTEAFF
TRBJ1-2	TRBV7-9	CASSLAGAGGYTF
TRBJ1-5	TRBV19	CASSMSTAYGLGQHF
TRBJ1-3	TRBV29-1	CGESSGNTIYF
TRBJ2-5	TRBV29-1	CSETSGNQETQYF
TRBJ1-2	TRBV29-1	CSVEDLGVTEGYTF
TRBJ2-1	TRBV12-5	CASAPYSPHEQFF
TRBJ1-6	TRBV28	CASKGAGSSSPLHF
TRBJ2-1	TRBV5-1	CASSLEAKSPFF
TRBJ2-6	TRBV5-1	CASSTRGGNPSGANVLTF
TRBJ1-1	TRBV19	CASSILGRRSEAFF
TRBJ2-1	TRBV19	CASSITRSNEQFF
TRBJ2-7	TRBV10-2	CASSESTSGSYEQYF